The clone carrying this TCR beta chain was counted ten times or more. The CDR3 is made up of 15 amino acids. V was pared by 5 bases and J by 4 bases, with 17 bases between. Germline assignment: CDR1 MNHEY and CDR2 SMNVEV (reference sequence). The record originates from a study of blood T cell repertoires in COVID-19. Study background: Both acute and convalescent COVID-19 samples were obtained from the United States, Italy and Spain.

Under the authors' procedure: From reference gene primer amplification, estimates of nucleated cell counts were derived. Sequenced by immunoSEQ multiplex PCR; TCRdb stores in-frame clones only, minus some. V and J calls plus clone size are reproduced from that table; the DNA served to infer D and trimming. The data show 160,000 or so clones, around four fifths seen once. Participants, about 18 to 90 years old, spanned approximately 25 US areas. Cohorts were determined from participant-reported clinical history. The receptor was derived from a woman between 45 and 60 years old who had recovered from COVID-19. The chain combines TRBV27 with TRBJ1-2; a possible D gene is TRBD1 (5 bases). The sequencing input was PBMCs or T cells enriched from blood (not recorded which). CDR3 DNA: TGTGCCAGCAGTGCAGGAGGGACTAGAGGCTATGGCTACACCTTC. This translates into CASSAGGTRGYGYTF.